What follows describes a single T cell receptor beta chain. Its target is not known. These data come from a study of vaccination and CD4 T cells after COVID-19. Study-wide points: Median 86.3% of reactive clones detected in convalescent patients emerged only post-vaccination.

The germline CDR1 and CDR2 sequences are SGHVS and FQNEAQ. There are 13 residues in the CDR3. With 4 bases clipped from V and 2 bases from J, the junction kept 2 bases outside the gene matches. As for treatment: roughly 10-day PBMC culture with coronavirus spike peptide pools or control peptides (ViraFEST assay). Sequencing of cultured CD4+ T cell DNA used the Oncomine TCR Beta short-read assay. TCRdb re-derived calls from the PCR reads in MiXCR, one entry per CDR3 protein. Among roughly 16,000 distinct CDR3 sequences listed, around two fifths were seen once. This sequence joins TRBV7-8 and TRBJ2-7, with 7 bases lining up with TRBD1. The starting material was CD4+ T cells from blood, cultured in vitro, obtained before SARS-CoV-2 vaccination. This clonotype was sampled from a human donor who had recovered from COVID-19. CDR3 protein: CASSYGQAYEQYF. The CDR3 nucleotides read TGTGCCAGCAGCTACGGACAGGCCTACGAGCAGTACTTC.